Given below is one T cell receptor beta chain in context. This specimen comes from a study of blood T cell repertoires in COVID-19. Study information: The study drew acute and convalescent COVID-19 samples from the United States, Italy and Spain. Sample material is recorded as cDNA or gDNA derived from T cells, B-cell-depleted T cells, or PBMCs.

Participants, roughly 18 to 90 years old, spanned around 25 US areas. Repertoires were generated with immunoSEQ multiplex PCR, while TCRdb's copy carries only in-frame clones and drops some. The sample consists of about 400,000 clones, around nine tenths of them appearing once. Germline V gene sequence: CDR1 PRHDT, CDR2 FYEKMQ (reference sequence). The CDR3 runs 17 residues. Trimming took 0 bases from V and 5 from J; bases not matched to a gene: 9. This sequence originates from a woman aged 45-60 years who had recovered from COVID-19. V and J are TRBV13 and TRBJ2-3; 9 bases line up with TRBD2. Sequencing was done on a sample of PBMCs or T cells enriched from blood (not recorded which). CDR3 nucleotides: TGTGCCAGCAGCTTAGGGCCGGCGGGGGGGCCGGTAGATACGCAGTATTTT. This translates into CASSLGPAGGPVDTQYF.